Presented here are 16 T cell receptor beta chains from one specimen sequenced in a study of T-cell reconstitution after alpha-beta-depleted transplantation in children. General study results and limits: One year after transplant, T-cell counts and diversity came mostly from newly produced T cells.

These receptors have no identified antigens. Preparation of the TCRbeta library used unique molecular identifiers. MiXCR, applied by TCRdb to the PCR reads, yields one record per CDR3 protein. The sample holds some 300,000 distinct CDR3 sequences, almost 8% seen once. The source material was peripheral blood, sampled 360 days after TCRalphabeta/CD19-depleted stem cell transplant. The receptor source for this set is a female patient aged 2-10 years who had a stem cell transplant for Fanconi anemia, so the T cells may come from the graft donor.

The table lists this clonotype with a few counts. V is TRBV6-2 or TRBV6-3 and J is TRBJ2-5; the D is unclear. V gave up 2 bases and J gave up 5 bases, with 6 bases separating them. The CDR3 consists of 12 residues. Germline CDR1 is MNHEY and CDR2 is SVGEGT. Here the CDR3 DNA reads TGTGCCAGCAGTTACCGGCCGGAGACCCAGTACTTC. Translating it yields CASSYRPETQYF.

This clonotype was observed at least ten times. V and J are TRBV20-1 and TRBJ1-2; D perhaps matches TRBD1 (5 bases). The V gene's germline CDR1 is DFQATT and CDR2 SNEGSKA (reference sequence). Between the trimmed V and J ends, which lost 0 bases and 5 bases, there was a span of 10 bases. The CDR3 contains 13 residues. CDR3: CSAREPGLYGYTF. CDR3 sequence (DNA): TGCAGTGCTAGAGAGCCGGGACTGTATGGCTACACCTTC.

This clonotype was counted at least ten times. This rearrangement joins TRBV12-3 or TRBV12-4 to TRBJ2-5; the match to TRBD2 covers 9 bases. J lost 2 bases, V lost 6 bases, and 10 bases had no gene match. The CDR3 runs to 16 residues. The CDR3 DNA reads TGTGCCAGCAGCGGAGAACCTAGCGGGGAGCAAGAGACCCAGTACTTC. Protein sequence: CASSGEPSGEQETQYF.

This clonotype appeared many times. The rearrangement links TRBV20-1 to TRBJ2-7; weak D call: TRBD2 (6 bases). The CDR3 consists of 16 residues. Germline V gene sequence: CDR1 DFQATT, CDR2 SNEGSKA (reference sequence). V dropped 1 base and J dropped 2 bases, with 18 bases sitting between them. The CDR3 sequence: CSARGFPGLPTYEQYF. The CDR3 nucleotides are TGCAGTGCTAGAGGCTTTCCGGGACTTCCGACCTACGAGCAGTACTTC.

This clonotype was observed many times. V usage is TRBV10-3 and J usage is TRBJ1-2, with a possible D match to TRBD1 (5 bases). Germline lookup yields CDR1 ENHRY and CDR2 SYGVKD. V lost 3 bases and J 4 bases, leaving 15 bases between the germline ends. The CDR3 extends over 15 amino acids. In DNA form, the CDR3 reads TGTGCCATCAGTGACCCTTACCGGGACTTCTATGGCTACACCTTC. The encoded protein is CAISDPYRDFYGYTF.

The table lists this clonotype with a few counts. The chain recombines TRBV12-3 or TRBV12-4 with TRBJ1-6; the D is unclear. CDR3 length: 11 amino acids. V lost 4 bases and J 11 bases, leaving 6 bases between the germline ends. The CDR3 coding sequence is TGTGCCAGCAGTTCCCATACACCCCTCCACTTT. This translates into CASSSHTPLHF.

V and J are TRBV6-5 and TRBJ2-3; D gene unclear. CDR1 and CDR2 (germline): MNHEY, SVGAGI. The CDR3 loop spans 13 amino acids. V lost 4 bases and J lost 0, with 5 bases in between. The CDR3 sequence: CASSFSSTDTQYF. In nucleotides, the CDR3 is TGTGCCAGCAGTTTTTCTAGCACAGATACGCAGTATTTT.

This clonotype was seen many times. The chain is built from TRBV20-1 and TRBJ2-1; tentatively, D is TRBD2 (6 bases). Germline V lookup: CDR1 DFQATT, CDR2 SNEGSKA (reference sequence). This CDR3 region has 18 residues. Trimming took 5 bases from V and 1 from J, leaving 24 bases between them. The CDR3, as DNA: TGCAGTGCTGCCGGGACTTCTTCCTTTACCGCTTCCTACAATGAGCAGTTCTTC. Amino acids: CSAAGTSSFTASYNEQFF.

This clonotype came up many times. CDR3 amino acids: CASSSGPTSYNEQFF. The CDR3, as DNA: TGTGCCAGCAGTTCAGGTCCGACCTCCTACAATGAGCAGTTCTTC. J is TRBJ2-1 and V is TRBV5-6; no firm D call. The V and J ends lost 5 bases and 0 bases respectively, with 12 bases between them. The CDR3 consists of 15 residues. Germline assignment: CDR1 SGHDT and CDR2 YYEEEE.

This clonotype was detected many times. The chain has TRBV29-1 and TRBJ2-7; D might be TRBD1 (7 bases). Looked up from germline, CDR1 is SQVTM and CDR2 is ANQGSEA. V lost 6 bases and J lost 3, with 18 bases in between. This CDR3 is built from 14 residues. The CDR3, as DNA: TGCAGCGTACGGAGGGGGCGGCCAGACTACGAGCAGTACTTC. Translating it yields CSVRRGRPDYEQYF.

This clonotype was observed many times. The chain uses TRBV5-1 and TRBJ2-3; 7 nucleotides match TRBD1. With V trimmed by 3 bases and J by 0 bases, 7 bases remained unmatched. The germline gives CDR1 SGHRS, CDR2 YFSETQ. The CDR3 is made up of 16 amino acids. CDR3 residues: CASSWTGLTSTDTQYF. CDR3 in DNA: TGCGCCAGCAGCTGGACAGGCTTAACTAGCACAGATACGCAGTATTTT. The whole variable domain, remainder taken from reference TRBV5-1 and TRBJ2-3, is KAGVTQTPRYLIKTRGQQVTLSCSPISGHRSVSWYQQTPGQGLQFLFEYFSETQRNKGNFPGRFSGRQFSNSRSEMNVSTLELGDSALYLCASSWTGLTSTDTQYFGPGTRLTVL.

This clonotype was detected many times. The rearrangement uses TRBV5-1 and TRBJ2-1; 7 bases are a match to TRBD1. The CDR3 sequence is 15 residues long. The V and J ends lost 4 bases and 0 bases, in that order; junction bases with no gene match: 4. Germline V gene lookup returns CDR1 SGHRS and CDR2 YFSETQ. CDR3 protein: CASSPGGSSYNEQFF. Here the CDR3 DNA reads TGCGCCAGCAGCCCAGGGGGAAGCTCCTACAATGAGCAGTTCTTC.

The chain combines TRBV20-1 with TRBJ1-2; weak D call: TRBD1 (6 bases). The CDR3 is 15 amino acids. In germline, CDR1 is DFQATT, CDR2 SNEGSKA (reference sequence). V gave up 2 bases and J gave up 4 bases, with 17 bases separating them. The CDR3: CSARKGVGLTYGYTF. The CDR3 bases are TGCAGTGCTAGAAAGGGGGTGGGACTAACCTATGGCTACACCTTC.

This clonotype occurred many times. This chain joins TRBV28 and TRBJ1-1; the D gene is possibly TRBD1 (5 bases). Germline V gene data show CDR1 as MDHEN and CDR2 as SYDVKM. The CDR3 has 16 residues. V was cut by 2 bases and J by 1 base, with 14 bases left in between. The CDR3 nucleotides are TGTGCCAGCAGTTTAGAGACAGCCCGCTGGAACACTGAAGCTTTCTTT. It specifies CASSLETARWNTEAFF.

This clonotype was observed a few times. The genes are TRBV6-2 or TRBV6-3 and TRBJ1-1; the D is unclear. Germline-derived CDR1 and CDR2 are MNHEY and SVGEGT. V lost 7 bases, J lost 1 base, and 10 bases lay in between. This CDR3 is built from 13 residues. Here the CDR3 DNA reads TGTGCCAGCAACCGAGCGGGGAACACTGAAGCTTTCTTT. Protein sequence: CASNRAGNTEAFF.

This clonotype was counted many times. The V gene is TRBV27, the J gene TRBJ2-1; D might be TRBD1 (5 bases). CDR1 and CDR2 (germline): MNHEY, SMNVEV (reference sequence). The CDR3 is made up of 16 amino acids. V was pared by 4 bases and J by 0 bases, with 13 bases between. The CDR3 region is CASSSRDRASYNEQFF. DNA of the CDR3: TGTGCCAGCAGTTCGCGAGACAGAGCCTCCTACAATGAGCAGTTCTTC.